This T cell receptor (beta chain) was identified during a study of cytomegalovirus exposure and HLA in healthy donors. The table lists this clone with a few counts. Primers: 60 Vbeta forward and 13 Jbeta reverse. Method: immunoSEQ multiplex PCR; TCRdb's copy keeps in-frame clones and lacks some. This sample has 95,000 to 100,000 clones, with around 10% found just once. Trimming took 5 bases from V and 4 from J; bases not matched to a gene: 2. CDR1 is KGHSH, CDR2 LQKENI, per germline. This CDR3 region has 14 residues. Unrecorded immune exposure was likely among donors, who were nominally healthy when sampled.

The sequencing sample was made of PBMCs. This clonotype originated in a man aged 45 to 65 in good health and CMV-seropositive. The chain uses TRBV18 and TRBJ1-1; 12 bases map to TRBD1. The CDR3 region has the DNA TGTGCCAGCTCAGGGACAGGGGGCGGCACTGAAGCTTTCTTT. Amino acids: CASSGTGGGTEAFF.